This passage covers 5 T cell receptor beta chains from one sample sequenced in a study of T cells after yellow fever vaccination (dated by TCRdb to the late 2010s). In light of the paper, this sample's treatment or condition label describes: live attenuated yellow fever vaccine strain. The receptor library was made with 5' RACE. Sequenced on an Illumina HiSeq 2500. TCRdb handled the public reads itself, with Q25 trimming in fastp and clone calling in MiXCR, and kept productive beta chains. Rows matching on CDR3 protein sequence are summarized as one entry with the most common DNA and genes. This sample gives around 26,000 distinct CDR3 sequences in total; less than 4% of them show up just once. Of the sample, roughly 0.9% is held by the ten largest clones. The sequenced sample was PBMCs, either bulk or a sorted T-cell subset (CD4+, CD8+, memory, or dextramer-sorted; not recorded which), obtained around 45 days after the first yellow fever vaccination. These TCRs come from a man between 18 and 29 years old who received the YFV17D yellow fever vaccine.

This clonotype was picked up many times. This chain links TRBV5-1 with TRBJ2-3; unclear D gene. V was shortened by 3 bases and J by 4 bases, with 9 bases between the two germline ends. The CDR3 loop spans 13 amino acids. In germline, CDR1 is SGHRS, CDR2 YFSETQ. CDR3 nucleotides: TGCGCCAGCAGCTCAAACCCCCCAGATACGCAGTATTTT. Amino acids: CASSSNPPDTQYF.

V is TRBV7-6 and J is TRBJ2-2; D may be TRBD1 or TRBD2 (5 bases each). The germline CDR1 and CDR2 sequences are SGHVS and FNYEAQ. V lost 1 base, J lost 4 bases, and 13 bases lay in between. This CDR3 has 16 amino acids. As DNA, the CDR3 is TGTGCCAGCAGCTTAGGGGTAGGGACGGGCACCGGGGAGCTGTTTTTT. It yields the protein CASSLGVGTGTGELFF.

This clonotype was seen ten or more times. The J gene is TRBJ1-1, the V gene TRBV6-4; 11 positions agree with TRBD1. The V gene's germline CDR1 is MRHNA and CDR2 SNTAGT. This CDR3 region has 19 residues. V was pared by 6 bases and J by 6 bases, with 21 bases of the junction left unmatched. The CDR3 coding sequence is TGTGCCAGCAGCACTATTCTCCCTAGATATCCGGGACAGGGGGCTGAAGCTTTCTTT. Amino acids: CASSTILPRYPGQGAEAFF.

This clonotype was detected only a few times. At one boundary the junction diverges from the germline segment, which might be a read error. The genes are TRBV20-1 and TRBJ2-3, with TRBD1 identical over 9 bases. Germline-derived CDR1 and CDR2 are DFQATT and SNEGSKA (reference sequence). CDR3 size: 17 residues. Here the CDR3 reads CCARGRDRAIGTDTQYF. The CDR3 nucleotides are TGCTGTGCTAGAGGAAGGGACAGGGCCATCGGCACAGATACGCAGTATTTT.

The table lists this clonotype with many counts. The chain combines TRBV4-2 with TRBJ1-6, with 12 bases aligning to TRBD1. Trimming at V came to 7 bases and at J to 6 bases, leaving 28 bases not matched to a gene. This CDR3 region has 23 residues. Germline V gene sequence: CDR1 LGHNA, CDR2 YNFKEQ. The CDR3 loop is CASILKPRNPGQGAIHCNSPLHF. In nucleotides, the CDR3 is TGTGCCAGCATCCTAAAACCCCGGAATCCGGGACAGGGGGCGATCCACTGTAATTCACCCCTCCACTTT.